The source of this T cell receptor beta chain is a study of T cell clonality in common variable immunodeficiency. Study-wide findings and caveats: CVID subjects had higher TCRbeta clonality than healthy controls, most marked in about a third.

Most patients and controls had Caucasian heritage. Heparinized whole blood, about 4.5 to 9 ml, came from each donor. Per germline, CDR1 MNHNS and CDR2 SASEGT. The CDR3 loop spans 15 amino acids. Unmatched junction bases numbered 5, after V lost 3 bases and J lost 2 bases. At least ten counts were recorded for this clone. The antigen is not known. The sequenced fragment ends 3 residues before the CDR3 boundary, so the rest is inferred from the germline J gene. Repertoires were generated with immunoSEQ multiplex PCR, while TCRdb's copy carries only in-frame clones and drops some. The sample contains about 52,000 clones, none of them singletons.

This rearrangement joins TRBV6-1 to TRBJ2-3; the match to TRBD1 covers 7 bases. The specimen sequenced was peripheral blood mononuclear cells. This clonotype originated in a person aged 18-70 years in good health. Here the CDR3 reads CASSEQGQYTDTQYF. The CDR3 bases that were read are TGTGCCAGCAGTGAGCAGGGACAGTACACAGATACG.